This T cell receptor beta chain was retrieved from a study of blood T cells in healthy people across ages. This clonotype was observed many times. Sample-barcoded 5' priming and a J-beta primer mix drove a second PCR of roughly 6 to 12 cycles. Using its own MiXCR run on the 5' RACE reads, TCRdb lists one record per CDR3 protein. The data show about 620,000 distinct CDR3 sequences, 45% to 60% seen once. RNA extraction gave at least 5 micrograms of total RNA per sample. Trimming took 0 bases from V and 9 from J, leaving 13 bases between them. The germline CDR1 and CDR2 sequences are DFQATT and SNEGSKA (reference sequence). This CDR3 is built from 13 residues.

The material sequenced was blood. The gene calls are TRBV20-1 and TRBJ2-3; D is uncertain. The receptor was derived from a woman aged 80 or older in good health. The CDR3 protein is CSARDVTFGTQYF. DNA for the CDR3: TGCAGTGCTAGAGATGTGACCTTCGGCACGCAGTATTTT.